This T cell receptor (beta chain) derives from a study of blood T cell repertoires in COVID-19. Overall study: COVID-19 samples from acute and convalescent phases originated in the United States, Italy and Spain. PBMCs, B-cell-depleted T cells, or T cells provided the cDNA or gDNA that made up the material.

Authors' analysis steps: Quantification of nucleated cells was approximated via reference gene primer amplification. The method was immunoSEQ multiplex PCR; TCRdb's version includes in-frame clones alone and lacks a portion of them. The V and J calls and clone size come from that table; D and trimming were worked out from the DNA. Among about 200,000 clones, roughly 80% were seen once, and the ten largest hold around 6%. The material sequenced was peripheral blood. The receptor was derived from a woman in her sixties or seventies with acute or convalescent COVID-19.

CDR3 region: CASSVSAGASYNEQFF. The CDR3 nucleotides read TGTGCCAGCAGCGTCTCGGCGGGAGCCTCCTACAATGAGCAGTTCTTC. The V gene is TRBV9, the J gene TRBJ2-1; TRBD2 matches at 7 bases. The CDR3 covers 16 residues. The V gene's germline CDR1 is SGDLS and CDR2 YYNGEE. Trimming removed 2 bases from V and 0 bases from J; junction bases left unmatched: 5.